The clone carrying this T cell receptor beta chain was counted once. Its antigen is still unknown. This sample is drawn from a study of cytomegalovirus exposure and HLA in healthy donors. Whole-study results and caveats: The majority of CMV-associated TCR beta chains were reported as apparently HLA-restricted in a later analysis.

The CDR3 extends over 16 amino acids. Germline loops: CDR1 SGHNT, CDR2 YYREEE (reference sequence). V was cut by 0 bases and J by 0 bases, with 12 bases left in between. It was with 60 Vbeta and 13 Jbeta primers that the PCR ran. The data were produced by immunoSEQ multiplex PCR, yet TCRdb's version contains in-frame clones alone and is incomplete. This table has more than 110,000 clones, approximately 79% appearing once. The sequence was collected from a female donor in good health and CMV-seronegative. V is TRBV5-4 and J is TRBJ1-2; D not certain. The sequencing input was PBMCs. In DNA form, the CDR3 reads TGTGCCAGCAGCTTGGACTCCCAACTAGCTAACTATGGCTACACCTTC. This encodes CASSLDSQLANYGYTF.